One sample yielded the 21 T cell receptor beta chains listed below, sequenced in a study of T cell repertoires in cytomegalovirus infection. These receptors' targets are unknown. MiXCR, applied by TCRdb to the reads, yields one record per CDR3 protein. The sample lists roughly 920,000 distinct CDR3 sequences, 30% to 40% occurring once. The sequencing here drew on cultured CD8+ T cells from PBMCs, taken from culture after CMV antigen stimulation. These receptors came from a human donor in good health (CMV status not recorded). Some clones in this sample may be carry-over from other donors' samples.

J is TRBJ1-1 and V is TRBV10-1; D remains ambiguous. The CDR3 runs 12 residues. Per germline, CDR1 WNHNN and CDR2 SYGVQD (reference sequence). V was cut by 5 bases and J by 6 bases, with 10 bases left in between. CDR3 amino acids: CASSNGIAEAFF. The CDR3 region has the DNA TGCGCCAGCAGTAACGGGATTGCTGAAGCTTTCTTT.

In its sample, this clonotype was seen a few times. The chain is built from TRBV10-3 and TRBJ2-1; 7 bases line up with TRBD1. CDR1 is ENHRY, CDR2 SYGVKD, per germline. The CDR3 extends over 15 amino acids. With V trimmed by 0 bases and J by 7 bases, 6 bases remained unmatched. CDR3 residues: CAISESIAGGNEQFF. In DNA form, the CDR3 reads TGTGCCATCAGTGAGTCTATAGCAGGGGGAAATGAGCAGTTCTTC.

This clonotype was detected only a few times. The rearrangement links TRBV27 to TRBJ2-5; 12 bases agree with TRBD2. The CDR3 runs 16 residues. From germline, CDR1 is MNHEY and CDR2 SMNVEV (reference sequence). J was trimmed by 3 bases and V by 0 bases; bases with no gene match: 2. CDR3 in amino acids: CASSLSPSGGEETQYF. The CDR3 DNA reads TGTGCCAGCAGTTTATCCCCTAGCGGGGGGGAAGAGACCCAGTACTTC.

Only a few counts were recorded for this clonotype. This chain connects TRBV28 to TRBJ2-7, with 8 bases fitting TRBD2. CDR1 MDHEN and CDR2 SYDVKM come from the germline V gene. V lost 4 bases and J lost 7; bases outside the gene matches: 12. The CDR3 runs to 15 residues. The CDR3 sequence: CASSWRDGGAREQYV. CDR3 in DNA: TGTGCCAGCAGTTGGCGGGACGGGGGGGCGCGTGAGCAGTACGTC.

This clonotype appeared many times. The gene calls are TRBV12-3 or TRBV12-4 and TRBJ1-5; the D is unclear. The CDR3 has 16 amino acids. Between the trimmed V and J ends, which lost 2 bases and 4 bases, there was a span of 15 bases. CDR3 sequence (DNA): TGTGCCAGCAGTTTATTCCTCGGCAGCCGAAATCAGCCCCAGCATTTT. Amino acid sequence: CASSLFLGSRNQPQHF.

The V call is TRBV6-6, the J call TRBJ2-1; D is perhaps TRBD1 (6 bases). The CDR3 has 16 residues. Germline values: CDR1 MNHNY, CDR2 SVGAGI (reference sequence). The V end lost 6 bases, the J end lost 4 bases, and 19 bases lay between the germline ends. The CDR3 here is CASSPSGAGAYNEQFF. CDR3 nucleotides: TGTGCCAGCAGCCCCTCCGGGGCAGGGGCGTACAATGAGCAGTTCTTC.

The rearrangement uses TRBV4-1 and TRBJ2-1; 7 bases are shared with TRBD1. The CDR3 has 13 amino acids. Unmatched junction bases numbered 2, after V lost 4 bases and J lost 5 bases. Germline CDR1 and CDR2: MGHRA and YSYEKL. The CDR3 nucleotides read TGCGCCAGCAGCCGACAGGGCAACAATGAGCAGTTCTTC. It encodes CASSRQGNNEQFF.

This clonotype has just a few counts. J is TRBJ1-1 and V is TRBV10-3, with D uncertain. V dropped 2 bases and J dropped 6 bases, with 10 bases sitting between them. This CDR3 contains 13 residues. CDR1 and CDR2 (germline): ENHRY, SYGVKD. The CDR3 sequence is CAISELVYAEAFF. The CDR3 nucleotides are TGTGCCATCAGTGAGCTAGTTTACGCTGAAGCTTTCTTT.

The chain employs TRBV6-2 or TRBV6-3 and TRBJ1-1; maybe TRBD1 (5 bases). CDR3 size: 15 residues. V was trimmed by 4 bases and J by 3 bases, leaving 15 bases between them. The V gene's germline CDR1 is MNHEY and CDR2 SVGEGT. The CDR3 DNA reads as TGTGCCAGCAGTTTTAAGGACACAACCTACACTGAAGCTTTCTTT. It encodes CASSFKDTTYTEAFF.

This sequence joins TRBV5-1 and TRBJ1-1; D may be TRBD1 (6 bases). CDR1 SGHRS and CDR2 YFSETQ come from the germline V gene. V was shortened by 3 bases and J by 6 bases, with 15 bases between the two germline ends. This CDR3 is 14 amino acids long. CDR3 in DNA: TGCGCCAGCAGCTCTTTCCCAGGGGATCCTGAAGCTTTCTTT. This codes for CASSSFPGDPEAFF.

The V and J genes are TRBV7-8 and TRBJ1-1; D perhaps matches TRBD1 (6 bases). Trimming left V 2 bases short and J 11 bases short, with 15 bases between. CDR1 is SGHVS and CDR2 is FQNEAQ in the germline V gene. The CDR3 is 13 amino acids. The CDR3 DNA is TGTGCCAGCAGCTTATCCTCGGGACAAGAGGCTTTCTTT. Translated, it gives CASSLSSGQEAFF.

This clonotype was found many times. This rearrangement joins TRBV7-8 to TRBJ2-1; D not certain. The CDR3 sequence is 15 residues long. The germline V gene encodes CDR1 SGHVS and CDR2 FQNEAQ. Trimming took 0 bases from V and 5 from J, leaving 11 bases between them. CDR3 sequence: CASSLAVGSHNEQFF. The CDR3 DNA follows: TGTGCCAGCAGCTTAGCGGTGGGGTCCCACAATGAGCAGTTCTTC.

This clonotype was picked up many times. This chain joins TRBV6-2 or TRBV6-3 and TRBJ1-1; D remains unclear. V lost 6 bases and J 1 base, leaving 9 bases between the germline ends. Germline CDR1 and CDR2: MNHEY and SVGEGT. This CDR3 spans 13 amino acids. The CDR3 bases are TGTGCCAGCAGCTACCAGCCGAACACTGAAGCTTTCTTT. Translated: CASSYQPNTEAFF.

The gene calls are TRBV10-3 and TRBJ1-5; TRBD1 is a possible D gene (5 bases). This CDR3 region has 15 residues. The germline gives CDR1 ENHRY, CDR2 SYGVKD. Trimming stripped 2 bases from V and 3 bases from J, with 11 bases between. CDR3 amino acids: CAISEVQGDNQPQHF. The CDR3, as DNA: TGTGCCATCAGTGAGGTGCAGGGCGACAATCAGCCCCAGCATTTT.

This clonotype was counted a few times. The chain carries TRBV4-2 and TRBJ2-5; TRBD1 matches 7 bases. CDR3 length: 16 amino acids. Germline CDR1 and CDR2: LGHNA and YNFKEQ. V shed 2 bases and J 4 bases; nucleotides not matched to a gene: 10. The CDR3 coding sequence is TGTGCCAGCAGCCAACTGAGTAAGGGGGCAAGAGAGACCCAGTACTTC. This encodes CASSQLSKGARETQYF.

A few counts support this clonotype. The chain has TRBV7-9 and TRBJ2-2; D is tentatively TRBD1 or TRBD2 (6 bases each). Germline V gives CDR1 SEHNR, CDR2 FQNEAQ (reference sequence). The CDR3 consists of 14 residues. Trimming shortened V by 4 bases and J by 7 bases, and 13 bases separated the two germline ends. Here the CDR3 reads CASSSSGEVGELFF. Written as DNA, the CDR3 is TGTGCCAGCAGCTCTTCAGGGGAGGTCGGGGAGCTGTTTTTT.

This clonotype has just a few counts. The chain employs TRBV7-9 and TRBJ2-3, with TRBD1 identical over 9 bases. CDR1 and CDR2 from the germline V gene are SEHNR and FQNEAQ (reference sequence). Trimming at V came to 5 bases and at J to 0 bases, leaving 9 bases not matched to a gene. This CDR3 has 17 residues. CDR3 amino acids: CASSAPQGASSTDTQYF. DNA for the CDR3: TGTGCCAGCAGCGCCCCACAGGGGGCTTCTAGCACAGATACGCAGTATTTT. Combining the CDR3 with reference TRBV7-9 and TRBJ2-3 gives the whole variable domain DTGVSQNPRHKITKRGQNVTFRCDPISEHNRLYWYRQTLGQGPEFLTYFQNEAQLEKSRLLSDRFSAERPKGSFSTLEIQRTEQGDSAMYLCASSAPQGASSTDTQYFGPGTRLTVL.

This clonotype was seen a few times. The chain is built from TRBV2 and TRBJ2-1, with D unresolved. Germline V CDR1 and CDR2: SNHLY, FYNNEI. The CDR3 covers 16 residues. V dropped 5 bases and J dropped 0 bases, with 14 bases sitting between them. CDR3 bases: TGTGCCAGCAGTACTGTGGGTGCAAGCTCCTACAATGAGCAGTTCTTC. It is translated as CASSTVGASSYNEQFF.

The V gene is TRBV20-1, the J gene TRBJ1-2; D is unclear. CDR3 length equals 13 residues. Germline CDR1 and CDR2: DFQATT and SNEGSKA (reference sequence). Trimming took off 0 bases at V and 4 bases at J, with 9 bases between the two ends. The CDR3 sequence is CSAREVESYGYTF. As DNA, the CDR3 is TGCAGTGCTAGAGAAGTTGAGAGCTATGGCTACACCTTC.

The CDR3, as DNA: TGTGCCAGCAGCCGTATCGACAGCGATAATTCACCCCTCCACTTT. Amino acids: CASSRIDSDNSPLHF. The chain couples TRBV7-6 to TRBJ1-6, with D possibly matching TRBD1 (5 bases). Germline V gene lookup returns CDR1 SGHVS and CDR2 FNYEAQ. CDR3 length: 15 amino acids. V dropped 5 bases and J dropped 5 bases, with 13 bases sitting between them.

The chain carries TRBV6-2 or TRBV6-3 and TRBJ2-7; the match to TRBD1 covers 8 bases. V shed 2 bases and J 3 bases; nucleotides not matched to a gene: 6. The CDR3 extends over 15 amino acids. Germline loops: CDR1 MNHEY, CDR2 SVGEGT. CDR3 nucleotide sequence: TGTGCCAGCAGTTACCACCCCGGGACAGGCTACGAGCAGTACGTC. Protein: CASSYHPGTGYEQYV.